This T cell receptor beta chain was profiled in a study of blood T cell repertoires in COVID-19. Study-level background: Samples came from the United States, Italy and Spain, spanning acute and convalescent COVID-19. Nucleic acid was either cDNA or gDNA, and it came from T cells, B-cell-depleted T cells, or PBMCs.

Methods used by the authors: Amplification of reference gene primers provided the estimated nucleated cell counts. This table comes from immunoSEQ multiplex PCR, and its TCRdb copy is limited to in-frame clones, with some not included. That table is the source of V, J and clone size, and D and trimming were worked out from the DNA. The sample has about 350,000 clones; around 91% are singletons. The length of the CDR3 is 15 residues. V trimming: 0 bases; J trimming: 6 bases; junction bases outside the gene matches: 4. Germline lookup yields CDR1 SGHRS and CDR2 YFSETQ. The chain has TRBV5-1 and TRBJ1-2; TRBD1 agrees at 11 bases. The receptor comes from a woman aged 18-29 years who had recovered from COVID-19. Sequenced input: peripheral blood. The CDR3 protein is CASSLGTGGGNGYTF. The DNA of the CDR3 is TGCGCCAGCAGCTTGGGGACAGGGGGCGGTAATGGCTACACCTTC.